A single sample gave rise to the 6 T cell receptor beta chains below, sequenced in a study of beta chain features in type 1 diabetes. Study observations and caveats: Across all four CD4+ subsets, people with type 1 diabetes showed modestly shorter TCRB CDR3s.

Expressed TCRB transcripts were sequenced because the entire RNA isolate underwent reverse transcription. Generated by immunoSEQ multiplex PCR, the TCRdb table keeps only in-frame clones and is missing some. The data contain some 290,000 clones, approximately 15% of them singletons. No antigen has been identified for these receptors. Input material: naive CD4+ T cells from blood. Receptors were obtained from a man aged 30 to 39 with type 1 diabetes.

This clone turned up a few times. The J gene is TRBJ2-7, the V gene TRBV2; 13 bases agree with TRBD2. J was trimmed by 7 bases and V by 4 bases; bases with no gene match: 13. CDR3 length equals 17 residues. Germline V gene sequence: CDR1 SNHLY, CDR2 FYNNEI. The CDR3 bases are TGTGCCAGCAGTGGCGACCGCTTTGGGACTAGCGGGATTGAGCAGTACTTC. This codes for CASSGDRFGTSGIEQYF.

The rearrangement joins TRBV7-3 to TRBJ2-7; 7 bases are a match to TRBD1. Germline V CDR1 and CDR2: SGHTA, FQGTGA. Germline trimming cut 2 bases from V and 5 bases from J; bases unmatched to any gene: 3. CDR3 length: 13 amino acids. The CDR3 DNA reads TGTGCCAGCAGCTTAGGGGACAGCAACGAGCAGTACTTC. Amino acids: CASSLGDSNEQYF. Based on the CDR3 plus reference TRBV7-3 and TRBJ2-7, the full variable domain is GAGVSQTPSNKVTEKGKYVELRCDPISGHTALYWYRQSLGQGPEFLIYFQGTGAADDSGLPNDRFFAVRPEGSVSTLKIQRTERGDSAVYLCASSLGDSNEQYFGPGTRLTVT.

This clone was seen more than once but under ten times. The rearrangement links TRBV7-2 to TRBJ2-1; 14 nucleotides line up with TRBD2. J gave up 7 bases and V 5 bases, and 7 bases lay outside the gene matches. Germline V gene lookup returns CDR1 SGHTA and CDR2 FQGNSA. The CDR3 consists of 16 residues. The CDR3 coding sequence is TGTGCCAGCAGCCAAGGACTAGCGGGAGGCCAGAATGAGCAGTTCTTC. Its translation is CASSQGLAGGQNEQFF.

CDR3 DNA: TGCGCCAGCAGCTTAGGGCAGGGGCAATACTACGAGCAGTACTTC. This codes for CASSLGQGQYYEQYF. The V call is TRBV5-1, the J call TRBJ2-7; D is possibly TRBD1 (6 bases). Germline lookup yields CDR1 SGHRS and CDR2 YFSETQ. V gave up 2 bases and J gave up 3 bases, with 15 bases separating them. The CDR3 is 15 amino acids.

This clone occurred a few times. The rearrangement links TRBV9 to TRBJ2-5; 7 bases line up with TRBD1. Trimming cost V 1 base and J 9 bases; bases outside gene matches: 12. Looked up from germline, CDR1 is SGDLS and CDR2 is YYNGEE. This CDR3 has 15 amino acids. CDR3 nucleotides: TGTGCCAGCAGCGTAACGGGATTCCAGGGGGTGGCCCAGTACTTC. Protein sequence: CASSVTGFQGVAQYF.

CDR3 coding DNA: TGCAGTGCAACCTCGGGACTTCGACAGTACTTC. This translates into CSATSGLRQYF. The rearrangement joins TRBV20-1 to TRBJ2-7, with D possibly being TRBD2 (6 bases). The CDR3 runs 11 residues. V dropped 6 bases and J dropped 10 bases, with 16 bases sitting between them. Germline loops: CDR1 DFQATT, CDR2 SNEGSKA (reference sequence).